This TCR beta chain derives from a study of Graves' ophthalmopathy and Graves' hyperthyroidism. A word on this clonotype: The germline gene is not matched at one end of the junction; a read error may be the cause.

This CDR3 has 16 amino acids. The germline V gene has CDR1 ENHRY and CDR2 SYGVKD. As the template, RNA transcripts were used to amplify TCR beta CDR3 regions. First-round RT-PCR relied on HTBI primers, and a second-round multiplex PCR came next. TCRdb redid the calling of the multiplex PCR reads with MiXCR, one entry per CDR3 protein. The sample yields over a million distinct CDR3 sequences, around a third seen once. Material for sequencing was peripheral blood or thyroid tissue (not recorded which). The TCR was taken from an adult man with Graves' hyperthyroidism. The V gene is TRBV10-3, the J gene TRBJ1-1; D remains ambiguous. The CDR3 region is CASSYFGSEFDTEAFF. In DNA, the CDR3 is TGTGCCAGCAGTTACTTCGGGTCCGAGTTTGACACTGAAGCTTTCTTT.